The 13 T cell receptor beta chains given below trace back to one sample, sequenced in a study of early T cells in non-severe SARS-CoV-2 infection. TCRdb used MiXCR to reprocess the 5' RACE reads, holding one entry per CDR3 protein. The table has about 88,000 distinct CDR3 sequences, approximately 15% seen once; the top ten hold around 5.1%. The sequenced material came from whole blood. These TCRs come from an adult who was a healthcare worker with PCR-confirmed SARS-CoV-2 infection or an uninfected control (not recorded which).

This clonotype was counted between two and nine times. The gene calls are TRBV7-2 and TRBJ2-4; perhaps TRBD1 as D (5 bases). CDR1 is SGHTA, CDR2 FQGNSA, per germline. V was trimmed by 2 bases and J by 6 bases, leaving 11 bases between them. The CDR3 consists of 14 residues. As DNA, the CDR3 is TGTGCCAGCAGCTTATTAGGGGTGGGAAACATTCAGTACTTC. It codes for CASSLLGVGNIQYF.

This clonotype was counted ten times or more. This chain links TRBV27 with TRBJ2-3, with 9 bases fitting TRBD2. This CDR3 region has 17 residues. Trimming removed 7 bases from V and 6 bases from J; junction bases left unmatched: 17. Germline CDR1 and CDR2: MNHEY and SMNVEV (reference sequence). Here the CDR3 DNA reads TGTGCCAGCACTACCGTAAGACTAGCGGTCTTAGGGGATACGCAGTATTTT. Its protein is CASTTVRLAVLGDTQYF.

This clonotype turned up a few times. This rearrangement joins TRBV2 to TRBJ2-2; unclear D gene. The germline V gene has CDR1 SNHLY and CDR2 FYNNEI. CDR3 length: 14 amino acids. Trimming stripped 7 bases from V and 4 bases from J, with 13 bases between. The DNA of the CDR3 is TGTGCCAGCACCCCTGATAGCCGCACCGGGGAGCTGTTTTTT. Residues: CASTPDSRTGELFF. Supplemented by reference TRBV2 and TRBJ2-2, the full variable domain reads EPEVTQTPSHQVTQMGQEVILRCVPISNHLYFYWYRQILGQKVEFLVSFYNNEISEKSEIFDDQFSVERPDGSNFTLKIRSTKLEDSAMYFCASTPDSRTGELFFGEGSRLTVL.

This clonotype was recorded many times. The chain uses TRBV7-2 and TRBJ2-7; no definite D call. The germline V gene encodes CDR1 SGHTA and CDR2 FQGNSA. Trimming shortened V by 4 bases and J by 4 bases, and 8 bases separated the two germline ends. The CDR3 is 12 amino acids. Here the CDR3 DNA reads TGTGCCAGCAGCTCCCGACCTTACGAGCAGTACTTC. Translation: CASSSRPYEQYF.

This clonotype appeared a few times. The chain links TRBV4-3 to TRBJ2-3, with D tentatively TRBD2 (5 bases). V was trimmed by 0 bases and J by 6 bases, leaving 13 bases between them. The CDR3 covers 15 residues. The germline CDR1 and CDR2 sequences are LGHNA and YSLEER. CDR3 DNA: TGCGCCAGCAGCCAAGATCGTCTAGCATTCGATACGCAGTATTTT. Its protein product is CASSQDRLAFDTQYF.

The CDR3 DNA reads as TGTGCCAGCAGCCGCTTAGTTTCCCACGAGCAGTACTTC. It yields the protein CASSRLVSHEQYF. The chain combines TRBV6-5 with TRBJ2-7; no clear D. The CDR3 is 13 amino acids. Germline CDR1 and CDR2: MNHEY and SVGAGI. The V end lost 6 bases, the J end lost 5 bases, and 14 bases lay between the germline ends.

This sequence joins TRBV4-1 and TRBJ2-3, with D possibly TRBD1 on 5 matching bases. CDR1 is MGHRA, CDR2 YSYEKL, per germline. This CDR3 has 17 residues. V was shortened by 4 bases and J by 2 bases, with 19 bases between the two germline ends. The CDR3 protein is CASSPSPSETVTDTQYF. For the CDR3, the DNA is TGCGCCAGCAGCCCAAGTCCGTCCGAGACAGTCACAGATACGCAGTATTTT.

The chain joins TRBV27 to TRBJ2-2; possible D gene TRBD2, 6 bases. The germline CDR1 and CDR2 sequences are MNHEY and SMNVEV (reference sequence). The CDR3 consists of 15 residues. The V end lost 3 bases, the J end lost 4 bases, and 12 bases lay between the germline ends. CDR3 sequence (DNA): TGTGCCAGCAGTTTGGCTCGGGGGAGCACCGGGGAGCTGTTTTTT. As protein: CASSLARGSTGELFF.

In this sample, this clonotype turned up a few times. The chain uses TRBV28 and TRBJ2-3; TRBD1 is a possible D gene (6 bases). The CDR3 sequence is 13 residues long. The germline CDR1 and CDR2 sequences are MDHEN and SYDVKM. Trimming left V 8 bases short and J 5 bases short, with 14 bases between. CDR3 in DNA: TGTGCCAGCCGTGTCAGGGGAAGAGATACGCAGTATTTT. Translating gives CASRVRGRDTQYF.

This clonotype was found a few times. V is TRBV12-3 or TRBV12-4 and J is TRBJ2-1, with D possibly TRBD1 on 6 matching bases. The CDR3 sequence is 14 residues long. Trimming removed 6 bases from V and 2 bases from J, with 11 bases in between. This chain's CDR3 is CASRPQGAYNEQFF. The DNA of the CDR3 is TGTGCCAGCAGGCCACAGGGTGCCTACAATGAGCAGTTCTTC.

Concerning this clonotype itself: A clone one base away is much larger, so this may be a read error. This chain joins TRBV5-6 and TRBJ2-3; D not resolved. CDR1 and CDR2 (germline): SGHDT, YYEEEE. The CDR3 is 11 amino acids. CDR3 region: CVSSLLDTQYF. The DNA of the CDR3 is TGTGTCAGCAGCTTGTTAGATACGCAGTATTTT.

In its sample, this clonotype was seen a few times. The chain links TRBV5-1 to TRBJ2-3; 7 bases line up with TRBD2. This CDR3 has 17 residues. CDR1 and CDR2 from the germline V gene are SGHRS and YFSETQ. The V and J ends lost 3 bases and 4 bases, in that order; junction bases with no gene match: 14. The CDR3 region is CASSSGNGGSFPDTQYF. The CDR3 region has the DNA TGCGCCAGCAGCTCGGGAAATGGCGGGAGTTTTCCAGATACGCAGTATTTT.

This clonotype appeared a few times. This chain uses TRBV20-1 with TRBJ1-1; 7 bases map to TRBD1. The J segment lost 6 bases and the V segment lost 4 bases, leaving 5 bases of the junction unmatched. Per the germline V gene, CDR1 is DFQATT and CDR2 is SNEGSKA (reference sequence). The CDR3 runs 12 residues. The CDR3 DNA reads as TGCAGTGCTATCCTCGGGACAGCTGAAGCTTTCTTT. This encodes CSAILGTAEAFF.